This entry lists 9 T cell receptor beta chains sequenced from one sample in a study of PD-L1 blockade in urothelial cancer. Sequencing used immunoSEQ multiplex PCR; TCRdb keeps in-frame clones, though not all of them. This repertoire shows 80,000 to 130,000 clones, about 90% found once; its top ten account for 0.92%. Sequenced here: PBMCs, sampled around atezolizumab (anti-PD-L1) treatment. These receptors all come from a woman older than 75 with urothelial cancer.

The rearrangement joins TRBV7-2 to TRBJ2-5, with D possibly matching TRBD1 (5 bases). The ends were cut back, 5 bases at V and 2 bases at J, with 18 bases in the middle. The CDR3 runs to 16 residues. Germline CDR1 SGHTA, CDR2 FQGNSA. In DNA, the CDR3 is TGTGCCAGCAGCCCGGCTGGGGCGCTGAGACAAGAGACCCAGTACTTC. Its protein is CASSPAGALRQETQYF.

In DNA, the CDR3 is TGTGCCTGGACTAGCGGGAGCACAGATACGCAGTATTTT. Its protein is CAWTSGSTDTQYF. The V call is TRBV30, the J call TRBJ2-3; the match to TRBD2 covers 8 bases. CDR1 and CDR2 (germline): GTSNPN, SVGIG (reference sequence). The CDR3 runs 13 residues. The V and J ends lost 4 bases and 0 bases, in that order; junction bases with no gene match: 0.

This clone appeared once. V gene TRBV10-3 combines with J gene TRBJ2-1; TRBD2 matches 9 bases. CDR1 and CDR2 from the germline V gene are ENHRY and SYGVKD. The V and J ends lost 0 bases and 8 bases, in that order; junction bases with no gene match: 8. This CDR3 spans 16 amino acids. The CDR3 reads CAISESMASGNDEQFF. CDR3 in DNA: TGTGCCATCAGTGAGTCGATGGCTAGCGGGAACGATGAGCAGTTCTTC.

This rearrangement joins TRBV4-2 to TRBJ2-1, with 9 bases matching TRBD2. Germline CDR1 reads LGHNA; CDR2 reads YNFKEQ. V was clipped by 1 base and J by 4 bases; unmatched bases: 5. The CDR3 runs 16 residues. CDR3 in DNA: TGTGCCAGCAGCCAAGTTTCTAGCGGGGCATACAATGAGCAGTTCTTC. This encodes CASSQVSSGAYNEQFF.

The chain combines TRBV9 with TRBJ2-3; 12 nucleotides align to TRBD2. Per the germline V gene, CDR1 is SGDLS and CDR2 is YYNGEE. CDR3 length: 20 amino acids. V dropped 4 bases and J dropped 4; count of bases not matched to a gene: 19. CDR3 nucleotides: TGTGCCAGCAGCACCTGGCCCAGGGCTAGCGGGAGGGTTGACGCAGATACGCAGTATTTT. Protein product: CASSTWPRASGRVDADTQYF.

The rearrangement links TRBV29-1 to TRBJ2-1; maybe TRBD2 (7 bases). Germline CDR1 reads SQVTM; CDR2 reads ANQGSEA. The CDR3 spans 14 residues. V was clipped by 2 bases and J by 8 bases, with 16 bases between them. The chain's CDR3 is CSVEWGGRGDEQFF. CDR3 DNA: TGCAGCGTTGAATGGGGGGGCAGAGGAGATGAGCAGTTCTTC.

V and J are TRBV6-1 and TRBJ2-1, with D possibly being TRBD2 (5 bases). The CDR3 is 15 amino acids. Germline loops: CDR1 MNHNS, CDR2 SASEGT. Trimming shortened V by 6 bases and J by 1 base, and 13 bases separated the two germline ends. CDR3 sequence: CASRTRVQSYNEQFF. Written as DNA, the CDR3 is TGTGCCAGCAGGACGCGGGTCCAGTCCTACAATGAGCAGTTCTTC.

The rearrangement uses TRBV9 and TRBJ1-1; TRBD1 aligns across 9 bases. The CDR3 runs to 14 residues. Germline CDR1 SGDLS, CDR2 YYNGEE. V dropped 3 bases and J dropped 1; count of bases not matched to a gene: 1. Written as DNA, the CDR3 is TGTGCCAGCAGCGACAGGGGGCAGAACACTGAAGCTTTCTTT. Encoded protein: CASSDRGQNTEAFF. Full variable domain (outside the CDR3, taken from reference TRBV9 and TRBJ1-1): DSGVTQTPKHLITATGQRVTLRCSPRSGDLSVYWYQQSLDQGLQFLIQYYNGEERAKGNILERFSAQQFPDLHSELNLSSLELGDSALYFCASSDRGQNTEAFFGQGTRLTVV.

The chain carries TRBV19 and TRBJ1-2; 9 bases line up with TRBD1. The trim removed 6 bases at V and 4 bases at J, leaving 6 bases unmatched. Germline CDR1 is LNHDA and CDR2 is SQIVND (reference sequence). This CDR3 has 14 amino acids. CDR3 bases: TGTGCCAGTAGCATGGGACAGGGCCTCTATGGCTACACCTTC. As protein: CASSMGQGLYGYTF.